This T cell receptor beta chain was documented in a study of T cell clonality in common variable immunodeficiency. This clone was picked up a small number of times. The sequenced fragment ends 3 residues before the CDR3 boundary, so the rest is inferred from the germline J gene. Germline CDR1 and CDR2: SSHAT and FNYEAQ (reference sequence). The CDR3 has 18 residues. Control and CVID samples contributed equal amounts of genomic DNA. Assay used: immunoSEQ multiplex PCR; TCRdb lists only in-frame clones, some missing. The table lists roughly 57,000 clones, with no singletons. This receptor was obtained from a person between 18 and 75 years old in good health. V and J are TRBV7-7 and TRBJ2-3; D possibly uses TRBD1 or TRBD2 (7 bases each). Sequenced material: peripheral blood mononuclear cells. The CDR3 region is CASSFPTRQGGSNQPQYF. The CDR3 DNA, read in part, is TGTGCCAGCAGCTTCCCCACTAGACAGGGCGGGAGCAATCAGCCG.